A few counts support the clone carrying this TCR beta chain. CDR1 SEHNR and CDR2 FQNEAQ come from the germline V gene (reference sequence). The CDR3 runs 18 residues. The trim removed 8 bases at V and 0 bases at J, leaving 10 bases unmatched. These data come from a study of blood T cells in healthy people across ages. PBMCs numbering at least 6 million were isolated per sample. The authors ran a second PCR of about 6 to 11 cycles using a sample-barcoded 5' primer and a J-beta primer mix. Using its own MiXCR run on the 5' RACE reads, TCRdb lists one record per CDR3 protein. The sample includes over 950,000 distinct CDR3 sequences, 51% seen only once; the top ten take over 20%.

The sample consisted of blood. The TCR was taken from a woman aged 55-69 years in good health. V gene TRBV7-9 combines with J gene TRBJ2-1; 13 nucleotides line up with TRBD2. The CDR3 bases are TGTGCCAGCGGATCCGGGACTAGCGGGATCCGCTCCTACAATGAGCAGTTCTTC. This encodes CASGSGTSGIRSYNEQFF.